One sample yielded the 32 T cell receptor beta chains listed below, sequenced in a study of cytomegalovirus exposure and HLA in healthy donors. 13 Jbeta primers and 60 Vbeta primers were used for the PCR. Data came from immunoSEQ multiplex PCR; TCRdb stores just in-frame clones and leaves some out. Of fewer than 200,000 clones listed, roughly 87% are singletons. The material sequenced was PBMCs. These receptors originate from a woman aged 45-65 years in good health and CMV-seronegative.

The V and J genes are TRBV13 and TRBJ2-2, with 8 bases lining up with TRBD1. The V and J ends lost 5 bases and 3 bases, in that order; junction bases with no gene match: 2. CDR1 PRHDT and CDR2 FYEKMQ come from the germline V gene (reference sequence). This CDR3 has 14 amino acids. The CDR3 reads CASSQDRDTGELFF. CDR3 bases: TGTGCCAGCAGCCAGGACAGGGACACCGGGGAGCTGTTTTTT.

Here the CDR3 DNA reads TGTGCCATCAGCGCTACGGGGGGGTTCGGGGAGCAGTTCTTC. Residues: CAISATGGFGEQFF. The chain joins TRBV10-3 to TRBJ2-1, with TRBD2 matching over 8 bases. The germline CDR1 and CDR2 sequences are ENHRY and SYGVKD. This CDR3 is 14 amino acids long. The trim removed 6 bases at V and 10 bases at J, leaving 11 bases unmatched.

The chain couples TRBV19 to TRBJ2-7; 9 bases agree with TRBD2. V lost 4 bases, J lost 5 bases, and 12 bases stayed unmatched. The CDR3 runs to 16 residues. Germline V gives CDR1 LNHDA, CDR2 SQIVND (reference sequence). In DNA, the CDR3 is TGTGCCAGTAGTAACCCCCTGGCTAGCGGGAAGAACGAGCAGTACTTC. Residues: CASSNPLASGKNEQYF.

This chain connects TRBV29-1 to TRBJ2-7; 9 positions match TRBD1. V was clipped by 4 bases and J by 3 bases; unmatched bases: 4. CDR1 and CDR2 from the germline V gene are SQVTM and ANQGSEA. CDR3 length: 13 amino acids. CDR3 DNA: TGCAGCGTTGCAGGACAGGGGATCTACGAGCAGTACTTC. Residues: CSVAGQGIYEQYF.

In this sample, this clone turned up once. The chain joins TRBV28 to TRBJ1-5; 7 bases match TRBD1. The V and J ends lost 6 bases and 6 bases, in that order; junction bases with no gene match: 8. This CDR3 is 14 amino acids long. Germline lookup yields CDR1 MDHEN and CDR2 SYDVKM. CDR3 nucleotide sequence: TGTGCCAGCAGATCTGACAGGGTTAGTCAGCCCCAGCATTTT. This gives the protein CASRSDRVSQPQHF.

The chain couples TRBV5-1 to TRBJ2-2; 13 nucleotides align to TRBD2. The CDR3 is 17 residues long. V gave up 4 bases and J gave up 1 base; unmatched junction bases: 4. CDR1 SGHRS and CDR2 YFSETQ come from the germline V gene. CDR3 protein: CASSTRLAGGNTGELFF. The CDR3, as DNA: TGCGCCAGCAGCACCAGACTAGCGGGAGGGAACACCGGGGAGCTGTTTTTT.

The rearrangement joins TRBV7-9 to TRBJ2-5, with 8 positions matching TRBD2. Unmatched junction bases numbered 6, after V lost 1 base and J lost 5 bases. CDR1 and CDR2 (germline): SEHNR, FQNEAQ (reference sequence). The CDR3 has 15 amino acids. The CDR3 DNA reads TGTGCCAGCAGCTTAGACGGGGGGGCCCATGAGACCCAGTACTTC. Amino acid sequence: CASSLDGGAHETQYF.

The V and J genes are TRBV18 and TRBJ1-4; no clear D. V lost 2 bases and J 7 bases, leaving 11 bases between the germline ends. The CDR3 totals 14 residues. From germline, CDR1 is KGHSH and CDR2 LQKENI. The CDR3 DNA sequence: TGTGCCAGCTCACCAGGAACTAGGAGTGAAAAACTGTTTTTT. Amino acid sequence: CASSPGTRSEKLFF.

In DNA, the CDR3 is TGTGCCAGCAGCCAACTTATATACAATGAGCAGTTCTTC. Translating it yields CASSQLIYNEQFF. This chain connects TRBV14 to TRBJ2-1, with unresolved D. V gave up 2 bases and J gave up 4 bases, with 6 bases separating them. From germline, CDR1 is SGHDN and CDR2 FVKESK. The CDR3 length is 13 residues.

This sequence joins TRBV18 and TRBJ1-3; D may be TRBD1 (6 bases). V was pared by 6 bases and J by 0 bases, with 18 bases between. Germline V gives CDR1 KGHSH, CDR2 LQKENI. This CDR3 has 17 residues. CDR3 DNA: TGTGCCAGCTCGGCAAGTCAGGGGATCCGCTCTGGAAACACCATATATTTT. This codes for CASSASQGIRSGNTIYF.

The chain uses TRBV4-1 and TRBJ1-5; D is perhaps TRBD1 (6 bases). Germline V gene data show CDR1 as MGHRA and CDR2 as YSYEKL. Trimming pared 4 bases from V and 7 bases from J, leaving 20 bases between. CDR3 size: 16 residues. The CDR3 sequence: CASSPFAAGGRQPQHF. CDR3 DNA: TGCGCCAGCAGCCCCTTCGCGGCCGGGGGGCGACAGCCCCAGCATTTT.

This clone was detected only a few times. The genes are TRBV6-1 and TRBJ1-1; 7 bases are a match to TRBD1. The ends lost 5 bases at V and 4 bases at J; junction bases unmatched: 7. The CDR3 covers 14 residues. CDR1 is MNHNS and CDR2 is SASEGT in the germline V gene. The CDR3 sequence is CASSQTGLGTEAFF. The CDR3 DNA reads as TGTGCCAGCAGTCAGACAGGGCTGGGCACTGAAGCTTTCTTT.

V gene TRBV27 combines with J gene TRBJ2-1; D uncertain. With 5 bases removed from V and 4 bases from J, the gap between germline ends came to 9 bases. This CDR3 contains 13 residues. The V gene's germline CDR1 is MNHEY and CDR2 SMNVEV (reference sequence). DNA for the CDR3: TGTGCCAGCAGTCCGACGACTTACAATGAGCAGTTCTTC. As protein: CASSPTTYNEQFF.

The chain combines TRBV5-1 with TRBJ2-1; 9 bases are a match to TRBD1. CDR3 size: 16 residues. Germline V lookup: CDR1 SGHRS, CDR2 YFSETQ. The ends lost 3 bases at V and 7 bases at J; junction bases unmatched: 11. The CDR3 nucleotides read TGCGCCAGCAGCTGGGACAGGGTATCGCTAAGGAATGAGCAGTTCTTC. Encoded protein: CASSWDRVSLRNEQFF.

This sequence joins TRBV7-2 and TRBJ2-5; 7 bases fit TRBD1. The trim removed 5 bases at V and 3 bases at J, leaving 9 bases unmatched. The CDR3 sequence is 15 residues long. Germline CDR1 and CDR2: SGHTA and FQGNSA. The CDR3 protein is CASSVAGTVKETQYF. The DNA of the CDR3 is TGTGCCAGCAGCGTTGCCGGGACAGTAAAAGAGACCCAGTACTTC.

V gene TRBV7-3 combines with J gene TRBJ2-1; tentative D call: TRBD2 (6 bases). In germline, CDR1 is SGHTA, CDR2 FQGTGA. The CDR3 totals 15 residues. The V end lost 5 bases, the J end lost 4 bases, and 15 bases lay between the germline ends. The CDR3 nucleotides read TGTGCCAGCAGCCTACAGACTAGAGCGTACAATGAGCAGTTCTTC. It translates to CASSLQTRAYNEQFF. The entire variable domain, with the rest obtained from reference TRBV7-3 and TRBJ2-1, is as follows: GAGVSQTPSNKVTEKGKYVELRCDPISGHTALYWYRQSLGQGPEFLIYFQGTGAADDSGLPNDRFFAVRPEGSVSTLKIQRTERGDSAVYLCASSLQTRAYNEQFFGPGTRLTVL.

The CDR3 region has the DNA TGCAGCGTTGGATCAGTTAGCAATCAGCCCCAGCATTTT. It codes for CSVGSVSNQPQHF. The genes are TRBV29-1 and TRBJ1-5; D is undetermined. The germline V and J ends were trimmed by 4 bases and 0 bases, with 7 bases remaining between them. This CDR3 is 13 amino acids long. From germline, CDR1 is SQVTM and CDR2 ANQGSEA.

This clone was counted a single time. This chain connects TRBV7-2 to TRBJ2-3, with unresolved D. The CDR3 totals 14 residues. Germline CDR1 reads SGHTA; CDR2 reads FQGNSA. Trimming removed 2 bases at V and 7 bases at J, with 13 bases between. Here the CDR3 reads CASSLFPLSYTQYF. The CDR3, as DNA: TGTGCCAGCAGCTTATTCCCCCTAAGTTATACGCAGTATTTT.

The genes are TRBV6-5 and TRBJ2-3; 7 nucleotides align to TRBD2. The CDR3 is 12 amino acids. Germline assignment: CDR1 MNHEY and CDR2 SVGAGI. The V gene end was trimmed by 5 bases and the J gene end by 14 bases; junction bases not matched to a gene: 10. The CDR3 sequence is CASSLSGGRVYF. CDR3 in DNA: TGTGCCAGCAGTCTCAGCGGCGGGAGAGTGTATTTT.

V is TRBV5-4 and J is TRBJ2-5; weak D call: TRBD2 (5 bases). The germline gives CDR1 SGHNT, CDR2 YYREEE (reference sequence). This CDR3 spans 15 amino acids. V gave up 1 base and J gave up 3 bases, with 13 bases separating them. The CDR3 region is CASSLRGWSEETQYF. The CDR3 nucleotides read TGTGCCAGCAGCTTGCGAGGGTGGTCGGAAGAGACCCAGTACTTC.

The chain employs TRBV18 and TRBJ2-7; D gene unclear. The V gene's germline CDR1 is KGHSH and CDR2 LQKENI. Trimming removed 3 bases from V and 6 bases from J, with 9 bases in between. This CDR3 comprises 12 residues. The CDR3 nucleotides read TGTGCCAGCTCACCGTTGACAACCGAGCAGTACTTC. Its protein product is CASSPLTTEQYF.

This clone was seen once. This chain links TRBV5-6 with TRBJ1-5; D is possibly TRBD1 (6 bases). V gave up 2 bases and J gave up 7 bases, with 7 bases separating them. CDR1 and CDR2 (germline): SGHDT, YYEEEE. The CDR3 has 12 residues. CDR3 amino acids: CASSFGGQPQHF. In DNA form, the CDR3 reads TGTGCCAGCAGCTTTGGGGGCCAGCCCCAGCATTTT.

The V gene is TRBV4-1, the J gene TRBJ2-7; 9 bases line up with TRBD1. Trimming took 1 base from V and 3 from J; bases not matched to a gene: 7. Germline V gene data show CDR1 as MGHRA and CDR2 as YSYEKL. The CDR3 covers 16 residues. CDR3 in DNA: TGCGCCAGCAGCCAAGGGGCCGGGACAGGGATCTACGAGCAGTACTTC. This codes for CASSQGAGTGIYEQYF.

This clone showed up just once. The CDR3 region is CAWSSSGGFEQFF. CDR3 nucleotide sequence: TGTGCCTGGAGTTCATCAGGGGGCTTTGAGCAGTTCTTC. The chain uses TRBV30 and TRBJ2-1, with 8 bases aligning to TRBD1. V trimming: 2 bases; J trimming: 9 bases; junction bases outside the gene matches: 6. CDR1 and CDR2 (germline): GTSNPN, SVGIG (reference sequence). This CDR3 is 13 amino acids long.

The rearrangement joins TRBV27 to TRBJ1-1; tentatively, D is TRBD1 (5 bases). Germline V gene lookup returns CDR1 MNHEY and CDR2 SMNVEV (reference sequence). The CDR3 covers 18 residues. V was trimmed by 1 base and J by 0 bases, leaving 18 bases between them. CDR3 residues: CASSLYRQGVGMNTEAFF. The CDR3 DNA follows: TGTGCCAGCAGTTTATATCGGCAGGGTGTGGGGATGAACACTGAAGCTTTCTTT.

The chain has TRBV19 and TRBJ2-4; D remains ambiguous. With 1 base removed from V and 3 bases from J, the gap between germline ends came to 7 bases. The CDR3 has 14 amino acids. Germline CDR1 reads LNHDA; CDR2 reads SQIVND (reference sequence). CDR3 in DNA: TGTGCCAGTAGTATAGCACAGATCAAAAACATTCAGTACTTC. It encodes CASSIAQIKNIQYF.

The chain links TRBV27 to TRBJ2-2; the D is unclear. Deletions cut 6 bases from V and 7 bases from J, with 12 bases between. The germline gives CDR1 MNHEY, CDR2 SMNVEV (reference sequence). The CDR3 extends over 13 amino acids. The CDR3 loop is CASSPDSLGELFF. The CDR3 bases are TGTGCCAGCAGCCCAGATTCCCTCGGGGAGCTGTTTTTT.

The rearrangement links TRBV6-6 to TRBJ2-1, with D perhaps TRBD2 (5 bases). Germline V CDR1 and CDR2: MNHNY, SVGAGI (reference sequence). V lost 5 bases, J lost 7 bases, and 15 bases lay in between. The CDR3 length is 14 residues. The chain's CDR3 is CASSRDGIGNEQFF. For the CDR3, the DNA is TGTGCCAGCAGTAGAGACGGGATAGGGAATGAGCAGTTCTTC.

This clone was recorded only once. The chain links TRBV6-5 to TRBJ1-3, with 7 bases matching TRBD1. Germline CDR1 MNHEY, CDR2 SVGAGI. V shed 2 bases and J 4 bases; nucleotides not matched to a gene: 5. This CDR3 is 15 amino acids long. Here the CDR3 DNA reads TGTGCCAGCAGTTACCGGACAGGTGGGGGAAACACCATATATTTT. Protein product: CASSYRTGGGNTIYF.

Concerning this clone itself: Other DNA sequences in this specimen translate into the identical CDR3. The chain recombines TRBV2 with TRBJ2-5; 13 bases match TRBD2. This CDR3 has 16 residues. The V and J ends lost 1 base and 2 bases, in that order; junction bases with no gene match: 1. Germline CDR1 SNHLY, CDR2 FYNNEI. CDR3 coding DNA: TGTGCCAGCAGTGAAGGACTAGCGGGGGGACAAGAGACCCAGTACTTC. Translated: CASSEGLAGGQETQYF. The whole variable domain, filled in from reference TRBV2 and TRBJ2-5, reads EPEVTQTPSHQVTQMGQEVILRCVPISNHLYFYWYRQILGQKVEFLVSFYNNEISEKSEIFDDQFSVERPDGSNFTLKIRSTKLEDSAMYFCASSEGLAGGQETQYFGPGTRLLVL.

The chain links TRBV11-2 to TRBJ1-5, with a weak D call TRBD1 (5 bases). Germline values: CDR1 SGHAT, CDR2 FQNNGV. V gave up 4 bases and J gave up 3 bases, with 10 bases separating them. The CDR3 spans 14 residues. The CDR3 sequence: CASSSTEDNQPQHF. In nucleotides, the CDR3 is TGTGCCAGCAGCTCGACAGAGGACAATCAGCCCCAGCATTTT. Supplemented by reference TRBV11-2 and TRBJ1-5, the full variable domain reads EAGVAQSPRYKIIEKRQSVAFWCNPISGHATLYWYQQILGQGPKLLIQFQNNGVVDDSQLPKDRFSAERLKGVDSTLKIQPAKLEDSAVYLCASSSTEDNQPQHFGDGTRLSIL.

The rearrangement links TRBV28 to TRBJ1-2, with D tentatively TRBD1 (6 bases). Germline V CDR1 and CDR2: MDHEN, SYDVKM. The CDR3 is made up of 15 amino acids. V was shortened by 6 bases and J by 2 bases, with 16 bases between the two germline ends. CDR3 residues: CASRTTTGENYGYTF. The CDR3 DNA sequence: TGTGCCAGCAGAACCACGACAGGAGAAAACTATGGCTACACCTTC.